The clone carrying this T cell receptor (beta chain) was seen more than once but under ten times. The CDR3 runs 15 residues. CDR1 LNHNV and CDR2 YYDKDF come from the germline V gene (reference sequence). V was trimmed by 0 bases and J by 1 base, leaving 4 bases between them. This sample is part of a study of control samples from healthy donors and cancer patients. Method: immunoSEQ multiplex PCR; TCRdb's copy keeps in-frame clones and lacks some. The sample has roughly 130,000 clones, about nine tenths seen once. What was sequenced was blood. The sequence came from a man aged 25 to 40 in good health. The chain employs TRBV15 and TRBJ2-6; D remains ambiguous. CDR3 in DNA: TGTGCCACCAGCAGAGACCATTCTGGGGCCAACGTCCTGACTTTC. Translated: CATSRDHSGANVLTF.